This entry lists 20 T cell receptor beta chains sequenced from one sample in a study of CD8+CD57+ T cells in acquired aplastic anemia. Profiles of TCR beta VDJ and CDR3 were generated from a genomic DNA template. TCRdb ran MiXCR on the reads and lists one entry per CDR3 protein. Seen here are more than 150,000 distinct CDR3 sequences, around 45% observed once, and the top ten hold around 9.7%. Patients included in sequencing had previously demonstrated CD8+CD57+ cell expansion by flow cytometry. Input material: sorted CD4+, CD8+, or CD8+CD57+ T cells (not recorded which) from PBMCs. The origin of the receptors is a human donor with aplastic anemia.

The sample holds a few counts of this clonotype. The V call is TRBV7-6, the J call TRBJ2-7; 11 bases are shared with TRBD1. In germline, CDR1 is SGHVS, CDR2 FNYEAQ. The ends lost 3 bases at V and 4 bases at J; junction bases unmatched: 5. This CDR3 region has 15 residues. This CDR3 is CASSFGTGGMYEQYF. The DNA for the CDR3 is TGTGCCAGCAGCTTCGGGACAGGGGGAATGTACGAGCAGTACTTC.

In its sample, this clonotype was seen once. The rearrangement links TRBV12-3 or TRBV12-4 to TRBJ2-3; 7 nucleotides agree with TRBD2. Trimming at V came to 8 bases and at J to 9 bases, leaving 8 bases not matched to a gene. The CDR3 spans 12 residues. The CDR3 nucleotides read TGTGCCAGCTTAACTTCGCGGGGGACGCAGTATTTT. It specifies CASLTSRGTQYF.

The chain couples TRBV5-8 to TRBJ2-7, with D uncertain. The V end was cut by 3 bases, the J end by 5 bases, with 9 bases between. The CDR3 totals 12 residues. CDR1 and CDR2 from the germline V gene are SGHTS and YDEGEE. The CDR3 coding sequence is TGTGCCAGCAGCTCCCATACGGACGAGCAGTACTTC. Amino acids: CASSSHTDEQYF.

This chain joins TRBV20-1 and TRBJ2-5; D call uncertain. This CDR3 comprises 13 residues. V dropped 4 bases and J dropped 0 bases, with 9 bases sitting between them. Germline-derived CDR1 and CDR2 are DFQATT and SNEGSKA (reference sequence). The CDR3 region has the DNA TGCAGTGCTACTTACCCCGACCAAGAGACCCAGTACTTC. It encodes CSATYPDQETQYF.

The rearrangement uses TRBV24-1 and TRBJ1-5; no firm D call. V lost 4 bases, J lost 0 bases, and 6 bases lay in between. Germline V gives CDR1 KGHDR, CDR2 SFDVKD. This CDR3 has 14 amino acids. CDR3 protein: CATSEKHSNQPQHF. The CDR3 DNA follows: TGTGCCACCAGTGAAAAACATAGCAATCAGCCCCAGCATTTT.

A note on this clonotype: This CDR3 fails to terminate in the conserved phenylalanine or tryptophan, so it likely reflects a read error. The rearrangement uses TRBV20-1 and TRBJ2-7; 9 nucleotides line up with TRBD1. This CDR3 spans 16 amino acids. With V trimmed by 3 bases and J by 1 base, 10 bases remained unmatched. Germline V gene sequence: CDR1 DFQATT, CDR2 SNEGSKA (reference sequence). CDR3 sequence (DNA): TGCAGTGCTAGGGCAACGGGACAGGGATTTTCCTACGAGCAGTACCTC. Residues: CSARATGQGFSYEQYL.

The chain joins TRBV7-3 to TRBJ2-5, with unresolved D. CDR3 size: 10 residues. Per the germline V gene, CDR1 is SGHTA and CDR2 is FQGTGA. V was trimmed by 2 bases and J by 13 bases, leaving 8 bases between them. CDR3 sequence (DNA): TGTGCCAGCAGCTTAGAAACTTGGTACTTC. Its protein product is CASSLETWYF.

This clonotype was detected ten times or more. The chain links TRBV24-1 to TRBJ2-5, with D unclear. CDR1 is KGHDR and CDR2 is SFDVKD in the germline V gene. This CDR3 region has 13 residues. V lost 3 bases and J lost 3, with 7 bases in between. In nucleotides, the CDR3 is TGTGCCACCAGTGATAATCACAAAGAGACCCAGTACTTC. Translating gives CATSDNHKETQYF.

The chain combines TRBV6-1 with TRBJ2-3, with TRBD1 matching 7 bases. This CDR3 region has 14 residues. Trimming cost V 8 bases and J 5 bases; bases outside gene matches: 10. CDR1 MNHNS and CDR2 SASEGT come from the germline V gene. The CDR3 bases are TGTGCCAGCTCAATAAATAACAGGGGAGATACGCAGTATTTT. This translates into CASSINNRGDTQYF.

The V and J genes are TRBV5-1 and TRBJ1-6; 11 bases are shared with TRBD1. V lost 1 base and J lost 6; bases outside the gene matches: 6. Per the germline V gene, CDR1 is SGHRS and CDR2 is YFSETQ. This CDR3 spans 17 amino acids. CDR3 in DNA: TGCGCCAGCAGCTTGACCGGGACAGGGGGACTTAATTCACCCCTCCACTTT. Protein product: CASSLTGTGGLNSPLHF.

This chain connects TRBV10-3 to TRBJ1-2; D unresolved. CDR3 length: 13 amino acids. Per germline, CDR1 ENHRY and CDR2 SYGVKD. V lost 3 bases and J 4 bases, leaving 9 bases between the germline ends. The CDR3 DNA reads TGTGCCATCAGTGAAGACGTGCCCTATGGCTACACCTTC. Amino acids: CAISEDVPYGYTF.

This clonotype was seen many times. CDR3 in amino acids: CASSQEAGNSGNTIYF. The CDR3 coding sequence is TGTGCCAGCAGCCAAGAAGCAGGGAACTCTGGAAACACCATATATTTT. V is TRBV4-2 and J is TRBJ1-3; weak D call: TRBD1 (5 bases). Germline values: CDR1 LGHNA, CDR2 YNFKEQ. The CDR3 sequence is 16 residues long. Between the trimmed V and J ends, which lost 0 bases and 0 bases, there was a span of 9 bases.

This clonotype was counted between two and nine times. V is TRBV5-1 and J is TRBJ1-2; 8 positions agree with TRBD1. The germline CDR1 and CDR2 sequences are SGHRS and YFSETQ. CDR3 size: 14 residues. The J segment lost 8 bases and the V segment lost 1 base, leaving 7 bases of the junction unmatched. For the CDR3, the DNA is TGCGCCAGCAGCTTGTGGACAGGGCGAGGCGGCTACACCTTC. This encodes CASSLWTGRGGYTF. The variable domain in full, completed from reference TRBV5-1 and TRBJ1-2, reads KAGVTQTPRYLIKTRGQQVTLSCSPISGHRSVSWYQQTPGQGLQFLFEYFSETQRNKGNFPGRFSGRQFSNSRSEMNVSTLELGDSALYLCASSLWTGRGGYTFGSGTRLTVV.

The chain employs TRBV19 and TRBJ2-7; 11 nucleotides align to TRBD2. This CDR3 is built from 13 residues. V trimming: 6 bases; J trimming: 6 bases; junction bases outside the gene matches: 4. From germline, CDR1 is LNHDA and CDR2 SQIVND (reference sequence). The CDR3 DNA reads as TGTGCCAGTAGAGTAGCGGGAGGGAGCGAGCAGTACTTC. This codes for CASRVAGGSEQYF.

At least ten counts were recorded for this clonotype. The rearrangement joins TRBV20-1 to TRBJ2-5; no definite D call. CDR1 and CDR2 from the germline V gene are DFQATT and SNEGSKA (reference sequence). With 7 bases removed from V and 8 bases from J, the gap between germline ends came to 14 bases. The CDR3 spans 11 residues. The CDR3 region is CSVLDLGTQYF. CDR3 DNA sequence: TGCAGTGTTCTAGACCTAGGAACCCAGTACTTC.

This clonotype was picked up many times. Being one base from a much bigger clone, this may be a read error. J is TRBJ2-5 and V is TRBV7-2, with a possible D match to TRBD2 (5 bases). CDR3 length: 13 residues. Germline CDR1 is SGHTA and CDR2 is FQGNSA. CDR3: CACSLDYQETQYF. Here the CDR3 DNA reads TGTGCCTGCAGCTTAGACTATCAAGAGACCCAGTACTTC.

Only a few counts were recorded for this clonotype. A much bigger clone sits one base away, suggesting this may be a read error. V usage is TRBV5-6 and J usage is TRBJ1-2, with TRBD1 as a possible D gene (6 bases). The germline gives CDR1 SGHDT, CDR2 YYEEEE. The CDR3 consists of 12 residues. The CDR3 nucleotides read TGTGTCAGCAGCTTGGGGGCCTATGGCTACACCTTC. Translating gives CVSSLGAYGYTF.

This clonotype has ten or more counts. CDR3 nucleotide sequence: TGCAGTGCTAGAGATAGGCGACAGGGAGTCACCGGGGAGCTGTTTTTT. This codes for CSARDRRQGVTGELFF. The chain employs TRBV20-1 and TRBJ2-2; 7 bases fit TRBD1. Trimming took 0 bases from V and 4 from J; bases not matched to a gene: 8. The CDR3 loop spans 16 amino acids. The germline CDR1 and CDR2 sequences are DFQATT and SNEGSKA (reference sequence).

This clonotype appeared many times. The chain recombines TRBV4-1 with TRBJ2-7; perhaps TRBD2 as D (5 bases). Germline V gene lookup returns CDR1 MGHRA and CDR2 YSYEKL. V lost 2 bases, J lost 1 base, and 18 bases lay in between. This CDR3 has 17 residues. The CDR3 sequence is CASSQQTGSSASYEQYF. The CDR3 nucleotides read TGCGCCAGCAGCCAACAAACGGGAAGCAGTGCGTCCTACGAGCAGTACTTC.

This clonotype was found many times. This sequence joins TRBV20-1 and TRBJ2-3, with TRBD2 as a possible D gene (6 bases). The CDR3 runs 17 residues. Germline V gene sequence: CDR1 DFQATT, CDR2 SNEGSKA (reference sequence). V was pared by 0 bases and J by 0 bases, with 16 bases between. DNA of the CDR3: TGCAGTGCTAGAGATGGCCGGACTAACGGGAGCACAGATACGCAGTATTTT. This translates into CSARDGRTNGSTDTQYF.